Following are 11 T cell receptor beta chains from one sample sequenced in a study of control samples from healthy donors and cancer patients. Data came from immunoSEQ multiplex PCR; TCRdb stores just in-frame clones and leaves some out. Among some 71,000 clones listed, less than 95% were seen once. The source material was PBMCs. Receptors were obtained from a woman aged 45-65 years with colorectal cancer.

V usage is TRBV6-5 and J usage is TRBJ1-1; 7 nucleotides match TRBD1. Germline V CDR1 and CDR2: MNHEY, SVGAGI. Trimming at V came to 5 bases and at J to 0 bases, leaving 3 bases not matched to a gene. The CDR3 has 14 residues. The DNA for the CDR3 is TGTGCCAGCAGTAAACAGGGGCTGAACACTGAAGCTTTCTTT. It is translated as CASSKQGLNTEAFF.

The gene calls are TRBV3-1 (or the pseudogene TRBV3-2) and TRBJ2-7, with 9 bases identical to TRBD1. V was pared by 4 bases and J by 6 bases, with 7 bases of the junction left unmatched. The CDR3 is made up of 14 amino acids. Germline lookup yields CDR1 LGHDT and CDR2 YNNKEL (reference sequence). CDR3 in DNA: TGTGCCAGCAGCCCCCCGGGACAGGGAAGCGAGCAGTACTTC. Translated: CASSPPGQGSEQYF.

This clone was counted a few times. For the CDR3, the DNA is TGTGCCAGCAGCAGGACGGATATCTATGGCTACACCTTC. Encoded protein: CASSRTDIYGYTF. V and J are TRBV12-3 or TRBV12-4 and TRBJ1-2; D unresolved. V was trimmed by 6 bases and J by 4 bases, leaving 12 bases between them. This CDR3 has 13 residues.

This chain joins TRBV3-1 (or the pseudogene TRBV3-2) and TRBJ2-5, with TRBD2 as a possible D gene (5 bases). The CDR3 has 12 amino acids. The V and J ends lost 5 bases and 3 bases respectively, with 7 bases between them. Germline lookup yields CDR1 LGHDT and CDR2 YNNKEL (reference sequence). As DNA, the CDR3 is TGTGCCAGCAGCGGAGCGGAAGAGACCCAGTACTTC. Protein sequence: CASSGAEETQYF.

This clone was seen once. This chain links TRBV5-8 with TRBJ1-2, with TRBD1 identical over 9 bases. The CDR3 runs to 13 residues. Per germline, CDR1 SGHTS and CDR2 YDEGEE. The ends lost 0 bases at V and 6 bases at J; junction bases unmatched: 0. CDR3 sequence reads: CASSLGQGDGYTF. In nucleotides, the CDR3 is TGTGCCAGCAGCTTGGGACAGGGGGATGGCTACACCTTC.

The chain carries TRBV28 and TRBJ2-1, with a tentative D call TRBD2 (6 bases). Trimming took 6 bases from V and 0 from J, leaving 15 bases between them. This CDR3 has 16 residues. The germline gives CDR1 MDHEN, CDR2 SYDVKM. In DNA, the CDR3 is TGTGCCAGCAGCCCCACGGGGGAGAGCTCCTACAATGAGCAGTTCTTC. This translates into CASSPTGESSYNEQFF.

This chain joins TRBV25-1 and TRBJ1-6; D possibly corresponds to TRBD1 (5 bases). CDR3 length: 15 amino acids. V lost 3 bases and J lost 6, with 12 bases in between. Germline loops: CDR1 MGHDK, CDR2 SYGVNS. The CDR3 DNA is TGTGCCAGCAGTGAGGGGGGGTCGGGTAATTCACCCCTCCACTTT. It yields the protein CASSEGGSGNSPLHF.

The chain combines TRBV18 with TRBJ2-2; TRBD2 matches at 10 bases. This CDR3 region has 16 residues. The V segment lost 3 bases and the J segment 8 bases; nucleotides outside the gene matches: 9. In germline, CDR1 is KGHSH, CDR2 LQKENI. CDR3 DNA sequence: TGTGCCAGCTCACCGATATTTACTAGCGGGACGGGGGAGCTGTTTTTT. Translated, it gives CASSPIFTSGTGELFF.

The gene calls are TRBV7-3 and TRBJ2-5; TRBD2 matches at 11 bases. The germline CDR1 and CDR2 sequences are SGHTA and FQGTGA. The CDR3 sequence is 15 residues long. V was clipped by 1 base and J by 4 bases; unmatched bases: 2. CDR3 residues: CASSLIAGGRETQYF. CDR3 coding DNA: TGTGCCAGCAGCTTAATAGCGGGGGGGCGAGAGACCCAGTACTTC.

The chain has TRBV2 and TRBJ2-7; TRBD1 matches 7 bases. The germline V gene encodes CDR1 SNHLY and CDR2 FYNNEI. The CDR3 extends over 13 amino acids. Trimming at V came to 4 bases and at J to 5 bases, leaving 5 bases not matched to a gene. The DNA of the CDR3 is TGTGCCAGCAGTGTAAGGGGGCCAGACGAGCAGTACTTC. It specifies CASSVRGPDEQYF.

The CDR3 spells CASSRSSGTGNTIYF. The DNA of the CDR3 is TGTGCCAGCTCACGTTCTTCCGGGACTGGAAACACCATATATTTT. The chain links TRBV18 to TRBJ1-3, with no clear D. Trimming removed 4 bases from V and 2 bases from J, with 12 bases in between. Germline lookup yields CDR1 KGHSH and CDR2 LQKENI. The CDR3 runs to 15 residues. The whole variable domain, remainder taken from reference TRBV18 and TRBJ1-3, is NAGVMQNPRHLVRRRGQEARLRCSPMKGHSHVYWYRQLPEEGLKFMVYLQKENIIDESGMPKERFSAEFPKEGPSILRIQQVVRGDSAAYFCASSRSSGTGNTIYFGEGSWLTVV.